The entry below gives a single TCR beta chain sequence along with its context. Antigen specificity is unknown. The record originates from a study of T cells in tumors after PD-1 blockade. In the study overall: Some patients also took daily vismodegib 150 mg during anti-PD-1 treatment. Study-level results: Blood contained about 40% of the tumor's TCR clonotypes.

Trimming took 3 bases from V and 2 from J, leaving 9 bases between them. The CDR3 covers 14 residues. Germline values: CDR1 SGHVS, CDR2 FQNEAQ. Using immunoSEQ multiplex PCR, the repertoire was profiled, and TCRdb retains in-frame clones only, with some absent. The table includes approximately 60,000 clones, around 67% detected once. Genomic DNA template from tumor biopsies or peripheral blood, 616 ng to 6,004 ng input. The sequenced sample was PBMCs, obtained after anti-PD-1 treatment. The chain uses TRBV7-8 and TRBJ2-3; the D call may be TRBD1 or TRBD2 (5 bases each). This TCR was sampled from a human donor with basal cell carcinoma. Here the CDR3 reads CASSFGTDTDTQYF. The CDR3 DNA sequence: TGTGCCAGCAGCTTCGGGACCGACACAGATACGCAGTATTTT.